This TCR beta chain was profiled in a study of vaccination and CD4 T cells after COVID-19. Across the whole study: Four females and six males made up the convalescents, two of whom were Hispanic. Every culture used as a control got a CEFX pool, an HIV-1 Nef pool, or no peptide.

This CDR3 is 17 amino acids long. V was clipped by 6 bases and J by 2 bases, with 20 bases between them. Germline lookup yields CDR1 SNHLY and CDR2 FYNNEI. Concerning this clonotype: Antigen: not known.

Sequencing of the DNA from cultured CD4+ T cells was carried out with the Oncomine TCR Beta short-read assay. From the PCR reads, TCRdb called clonotypes with MiXCR, one entry per CDR3 protein. The sample comprises about 15,000 distinct CDR3 sequences, approximately 60% of which are singletons, and roughly a tenth rests with the top ten. As to treatment: approximately 9-day PBMC culture with coronavirus spike peptide pools or control peptides (ViraFEST assay). Once peptide pools had expanded antigen-specific T cells, ViraFEST sequenced TCRs. The specimen was CD4+ T cells from blood, cultured in vitro. V gene TRBV2 combines with J gene TRBJ1-5, with D perhaps TRBD1 (6 bases). This TCR was sampled from a human donor who had recovered from COVID-19. This CDR3 is CASRPLQRGYGNQPQHF. The CDR3 bases are TGTGCCAGCAGGCCTTTGCAGAGGGGGTACGGCAATCAGCCCCAGCATTTT.